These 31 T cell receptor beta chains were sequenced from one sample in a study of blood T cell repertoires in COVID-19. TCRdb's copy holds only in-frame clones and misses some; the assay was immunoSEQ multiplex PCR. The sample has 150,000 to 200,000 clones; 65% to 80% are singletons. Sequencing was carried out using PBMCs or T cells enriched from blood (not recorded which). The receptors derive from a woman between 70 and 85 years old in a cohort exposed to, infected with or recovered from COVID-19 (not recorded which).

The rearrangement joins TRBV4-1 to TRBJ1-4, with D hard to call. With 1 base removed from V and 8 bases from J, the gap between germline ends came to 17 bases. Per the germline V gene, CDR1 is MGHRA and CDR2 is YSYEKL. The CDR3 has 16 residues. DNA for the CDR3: TGCGCCAGCAGCCAAGGACTCGAAACAAGTGGGGAAAAACTGTTTTTT. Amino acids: CASSQGLETSGEKLFF.

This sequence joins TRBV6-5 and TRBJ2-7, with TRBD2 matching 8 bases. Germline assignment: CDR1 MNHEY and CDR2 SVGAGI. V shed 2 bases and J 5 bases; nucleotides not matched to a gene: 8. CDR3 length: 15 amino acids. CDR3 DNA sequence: TGTGCCAGCAGTTACCGAGCGGGAGAAACCCACGAGCAGTACTTC. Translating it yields CASSYRAGETHEQYF.

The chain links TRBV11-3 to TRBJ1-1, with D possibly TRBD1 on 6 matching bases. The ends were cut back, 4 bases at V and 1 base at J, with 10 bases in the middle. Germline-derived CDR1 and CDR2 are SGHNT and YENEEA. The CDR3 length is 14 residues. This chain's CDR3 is CASSSRTENTEAFF. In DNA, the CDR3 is TGTGCCAGCAGCTCACGGACAGAGAACACTGAAGCTTTCTTT. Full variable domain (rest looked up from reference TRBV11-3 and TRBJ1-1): EAGVVQSPRYKIIEKKQPVAFWCNPISGHNTLYWYLQNLGQGPELLIRYENEEAVDDSQLPKDRFSAERLKGVDSTLKIQPAELGDSAVYLCASSSRTENTEAFFGQGTRLTVV.

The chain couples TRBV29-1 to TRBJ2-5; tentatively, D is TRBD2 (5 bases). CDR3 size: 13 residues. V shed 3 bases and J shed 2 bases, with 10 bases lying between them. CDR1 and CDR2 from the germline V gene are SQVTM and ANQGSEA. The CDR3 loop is CSVENSEQETQYF. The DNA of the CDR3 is TGCAGCGTTGAGAATAGCGAACAAGAGACCCAGTACTTC. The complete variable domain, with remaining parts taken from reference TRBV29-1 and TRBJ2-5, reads SAVISQKPSRDICQRGTSLTIQCQVDSQVTMMFWYRQQPGQSLTLIATANQGSEATYESGFVIDKFPISRPNLTFSTLTVSNMSPEDSSIYLCSVENSEQETQYFGPGTRLLVL.

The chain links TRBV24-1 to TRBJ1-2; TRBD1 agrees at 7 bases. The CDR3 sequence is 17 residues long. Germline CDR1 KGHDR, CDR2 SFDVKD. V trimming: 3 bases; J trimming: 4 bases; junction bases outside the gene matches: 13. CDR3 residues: CATSDPGTASGSYGYTF. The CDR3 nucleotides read TGTGCCACCAGTGATCCCGGGACAGCTTCCGGTAGCTATGGCTACACCTTC.

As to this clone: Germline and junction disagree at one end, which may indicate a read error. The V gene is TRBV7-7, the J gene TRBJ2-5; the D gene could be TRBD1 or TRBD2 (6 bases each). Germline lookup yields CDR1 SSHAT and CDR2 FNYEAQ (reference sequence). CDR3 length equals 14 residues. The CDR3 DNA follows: TGTGCTAGCAGCTTAGGAGGGGGACAAGAGACCCAGTACTTC. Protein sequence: CASSLGGGQETQYF. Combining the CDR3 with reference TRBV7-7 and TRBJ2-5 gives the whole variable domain GAGVSQSPRYKVTKRGQDVTLRCDPISSHATLYWYQQALGQGPEFLTYFNYEAQPDKSGLPSDRFSAERPEGSISTLTIQRTEQRDSAMYRCASSLGGGQETQYFGPGTRLLVL.

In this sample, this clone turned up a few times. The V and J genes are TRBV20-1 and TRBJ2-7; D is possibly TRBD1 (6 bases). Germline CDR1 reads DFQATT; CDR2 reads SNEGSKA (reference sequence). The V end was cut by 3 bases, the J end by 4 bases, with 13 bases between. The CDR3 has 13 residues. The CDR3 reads CSASKAGAYEQYF. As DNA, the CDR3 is TGCAGTGCTAGTAAGGCAGGGGCGTACGAGCAGTACTTC.

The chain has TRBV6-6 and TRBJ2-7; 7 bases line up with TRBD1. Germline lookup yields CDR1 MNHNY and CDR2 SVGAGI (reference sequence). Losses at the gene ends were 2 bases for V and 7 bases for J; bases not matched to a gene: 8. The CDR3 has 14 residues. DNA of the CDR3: TGTGCCAGCAGTTACGGTGAGGGGGCTAGTGAGCAGTACTTC. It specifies CASSYGEGASEQYF.

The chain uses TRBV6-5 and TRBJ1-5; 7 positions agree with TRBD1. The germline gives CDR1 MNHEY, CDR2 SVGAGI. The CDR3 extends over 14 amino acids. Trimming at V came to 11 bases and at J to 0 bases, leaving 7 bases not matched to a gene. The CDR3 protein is CAAATGDSNQPQHF. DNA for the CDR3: TGTGCCGCAGCCACAGGGGATAGCAATCAGCCCCAGCATTTT.

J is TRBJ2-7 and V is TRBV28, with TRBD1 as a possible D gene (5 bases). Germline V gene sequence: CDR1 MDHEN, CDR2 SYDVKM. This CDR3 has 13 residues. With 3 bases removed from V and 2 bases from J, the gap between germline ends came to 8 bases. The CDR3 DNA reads TGTGCCAGCAGTTTCGACAGCCCCTACGAGCAGTACTTC. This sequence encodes CASSFDSPYEQYF.

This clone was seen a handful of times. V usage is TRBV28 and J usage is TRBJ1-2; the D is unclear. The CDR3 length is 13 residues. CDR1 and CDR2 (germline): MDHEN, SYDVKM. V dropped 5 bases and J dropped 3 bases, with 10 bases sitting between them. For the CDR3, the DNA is TGTGCCAGCAGTATGAGTTCGGACTATGGCTACACCTTC. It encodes CASSMSSDYGYTF.

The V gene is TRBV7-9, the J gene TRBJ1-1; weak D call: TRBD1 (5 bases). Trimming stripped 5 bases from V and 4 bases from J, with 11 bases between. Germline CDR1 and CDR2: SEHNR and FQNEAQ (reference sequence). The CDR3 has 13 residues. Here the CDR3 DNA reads TGTGCCAGCAGCCGGGGGGGAGGCACTGAAGCTTTCTTT. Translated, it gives CASSRGGGTEAFF.

CDR3 sequence: CASSYHRQGTEAFF. In DNA form, the CDR3 reads TGTGCCAGCAGTTACCATAGACAGGGCACTGAAGCTTTCTTT. The genes are TRBV6-9 and TRBJ1-1, with 7 bases lining up with TRBD1. In germline, CDR1 is MNHGY, CDR2 SVAAGI. The CDR3 is 14 amino acids. The junction had 5 bases not matched to a gene; V was cut back by 3 bases and J by 4 bases.

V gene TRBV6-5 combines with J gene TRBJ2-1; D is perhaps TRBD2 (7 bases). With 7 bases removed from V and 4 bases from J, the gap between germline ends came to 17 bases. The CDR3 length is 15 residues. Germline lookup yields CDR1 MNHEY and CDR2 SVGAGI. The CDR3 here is CASTKGGGAYNEQFF. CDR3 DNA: TGTGCCAGCACAAAAGGGGGGGGCGCTTACAATGAGCAGTTCTTC.

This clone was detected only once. CDR3 region: CASSPKRGESQPQHF. CDR3 DNA sequence: TGTGCCAGCAGCCCCAAGCGGGGGGAGAGTCAGCCCCAGCATTTT. The chain carries TRBV7-4 and TRBJ1-5; TRBD1 might be the D (5 bases). CDR3 size: 15 residues. Between the trimmed V and J ends, which lost 5 bases and 6 bases, there was a span of 17 bases. CDR1 and CDR2 from the germline V gene are SGHVT and SQSDAQ.

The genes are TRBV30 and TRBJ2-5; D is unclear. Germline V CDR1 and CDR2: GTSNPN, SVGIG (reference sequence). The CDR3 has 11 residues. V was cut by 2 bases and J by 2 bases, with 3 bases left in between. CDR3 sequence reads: CAWSQQETQYF. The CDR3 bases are TGTGCCTGGAGTCAACAAGAGACCCAGTACTTC. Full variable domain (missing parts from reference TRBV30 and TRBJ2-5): SQTIHQWPATLVQPVGSPLSLECTVEGTSNPNLYWYRQAAGRGLQLLFYSVGIGQISSEVPQNLSASRPQDRQFILSSKKLLLSDSGFYLCAWSQQETQYFGPGTRLLVL.

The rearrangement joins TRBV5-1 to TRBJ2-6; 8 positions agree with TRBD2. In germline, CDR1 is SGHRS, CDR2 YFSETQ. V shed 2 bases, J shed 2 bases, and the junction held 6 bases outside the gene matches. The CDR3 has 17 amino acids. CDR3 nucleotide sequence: TGCGCCAGCAGCTTAGCCACGGGAGGGGCTGGGGCCAACGTCCTGACTTTC. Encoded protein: CASSLATGGAGANVLTF.

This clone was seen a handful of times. The CDR3 spells CASSRKGTANNSPLHF. CDR3 bases: TGTGCCAGCAGCCGGAAAGGGACAGCAAATAATTCACCCCTCCACTTT. The chain employs TRBV13 and TRBJ1-6; 7 nucleotides match TRBD1. The germline V gene encodes CDR1 PRHDT and CDR2 FYEKMQ (reference sequence). V lost 5 bases and J lost 5; bases outside the gene matches: 9. The CDR3 consists of 16 residues.

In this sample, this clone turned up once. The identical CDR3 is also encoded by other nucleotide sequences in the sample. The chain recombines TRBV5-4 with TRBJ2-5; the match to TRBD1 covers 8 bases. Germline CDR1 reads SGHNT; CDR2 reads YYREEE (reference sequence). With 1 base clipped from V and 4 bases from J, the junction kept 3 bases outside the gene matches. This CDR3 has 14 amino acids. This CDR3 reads CASSLQGAGETQYF. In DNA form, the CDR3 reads TGTGCCAGCAGCTTGCAGGGGGCGGGAGAGACCCAGTACTTC.

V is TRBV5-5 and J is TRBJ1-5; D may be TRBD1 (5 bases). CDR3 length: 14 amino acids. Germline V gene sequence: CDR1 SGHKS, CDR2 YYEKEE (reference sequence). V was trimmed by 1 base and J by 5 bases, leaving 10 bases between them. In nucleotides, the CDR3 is TGTGCCAGCAGCTTGAGGGGCAGTTATCAGCCCCAGCATTTT. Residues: CASSLRGSYQPQHF. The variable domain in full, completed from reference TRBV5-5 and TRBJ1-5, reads DAGVTQSPTHLIKTRGQQVTLRCSPISGHKSVSWYQQVLGQGPQFIFQYYEKEERGRGNFPDRFSARQFPNYSSELNVNALLLGDSALYLCASSLRGSYQPQHFGDGTRLSIL.

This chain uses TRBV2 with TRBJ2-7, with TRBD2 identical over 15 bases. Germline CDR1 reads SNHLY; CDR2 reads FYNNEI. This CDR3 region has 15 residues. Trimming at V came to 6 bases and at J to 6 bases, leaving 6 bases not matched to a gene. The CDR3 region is CASRVGTSGRSEQYF. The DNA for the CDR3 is TGTGCCAGCAGGGTTGGGACTAGCGGGAGGAGCGAGCAGTACTTC.

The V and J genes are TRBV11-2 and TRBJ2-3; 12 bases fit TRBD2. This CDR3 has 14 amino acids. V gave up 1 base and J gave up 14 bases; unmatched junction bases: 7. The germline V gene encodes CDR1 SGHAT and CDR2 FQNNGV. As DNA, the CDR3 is TGTGCCAGCAGCTTAGGCCCTAGCGGGAGGGCCGGGTATTTT. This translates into CASSLGPSGRAGYF. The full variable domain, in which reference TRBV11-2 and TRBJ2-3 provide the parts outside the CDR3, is EAGVAQSPRYKIIEKRQSVAFWCNPISGHATLYWYQQILGQGPKLLIQFQNNGVVDDSQLPKDRFSAERLKGVDSTLKIQPAKLEDSAVYLCASSLGPSGRAGYFGPGTRLTVL.

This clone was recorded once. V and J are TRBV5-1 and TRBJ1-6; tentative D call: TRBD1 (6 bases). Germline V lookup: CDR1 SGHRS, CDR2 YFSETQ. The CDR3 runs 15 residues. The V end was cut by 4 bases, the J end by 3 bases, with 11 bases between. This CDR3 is CASSERDNYNSPLHF. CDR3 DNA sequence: TGCGCCAGCAGCGAGAGGGACAACTATAATTCACCCCTCCACTTT.

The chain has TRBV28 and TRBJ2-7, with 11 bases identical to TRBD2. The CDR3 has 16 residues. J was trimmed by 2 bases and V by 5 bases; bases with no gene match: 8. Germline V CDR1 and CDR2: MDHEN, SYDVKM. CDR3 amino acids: CASSPAGTSGTYEQYF. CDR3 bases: TGTGCCAGCAGTCCCGCCGGGACTAGCGGAACCTACGAGCAGTACTTC.

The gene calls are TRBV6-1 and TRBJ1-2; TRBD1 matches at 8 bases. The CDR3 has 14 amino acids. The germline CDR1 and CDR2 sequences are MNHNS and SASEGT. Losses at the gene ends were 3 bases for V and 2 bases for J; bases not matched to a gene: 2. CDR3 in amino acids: CASSERTGNYGYTF. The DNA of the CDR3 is TGTGCCAGCAGTGAGAGGACAGGGAACTATGGCTACACCTTC.

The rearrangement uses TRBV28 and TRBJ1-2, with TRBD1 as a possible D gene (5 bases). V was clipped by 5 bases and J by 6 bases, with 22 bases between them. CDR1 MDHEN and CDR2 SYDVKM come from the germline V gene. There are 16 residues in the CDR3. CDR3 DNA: TGTGCCAGCAGTGGGGGAGGTCTCCCCACGTCGGATGGCTACACCTTC. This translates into CASSGGGLPTSDGYTF.

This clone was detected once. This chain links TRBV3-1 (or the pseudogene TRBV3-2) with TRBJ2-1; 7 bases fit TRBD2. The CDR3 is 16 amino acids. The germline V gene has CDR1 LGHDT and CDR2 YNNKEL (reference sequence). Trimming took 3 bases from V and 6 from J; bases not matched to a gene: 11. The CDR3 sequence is CASSHWGGSGSNEQFF. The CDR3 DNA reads TGTGCCAGCAGCCATTGGGGCGGGAGTGGGTCCAATGAGCAGTTCTTC.

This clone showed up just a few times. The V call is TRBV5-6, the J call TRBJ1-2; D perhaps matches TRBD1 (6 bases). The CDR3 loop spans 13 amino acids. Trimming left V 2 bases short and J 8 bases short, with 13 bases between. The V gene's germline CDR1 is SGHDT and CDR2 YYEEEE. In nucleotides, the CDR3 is TGTGCCAGCAGCTTATCAGGGGTTGCGGGCTACACCTTC. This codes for CASSLSGVAGYTF.

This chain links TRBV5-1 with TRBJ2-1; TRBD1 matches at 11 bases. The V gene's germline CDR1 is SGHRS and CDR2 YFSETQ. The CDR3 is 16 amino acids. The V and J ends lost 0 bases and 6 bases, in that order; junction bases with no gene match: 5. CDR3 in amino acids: CASSLEVGTGGNEQFF. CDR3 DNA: TGCGCCAGCAGCTTGGAGGTCGGGACAGGGGGCAATGAGCAGTTCTTC.

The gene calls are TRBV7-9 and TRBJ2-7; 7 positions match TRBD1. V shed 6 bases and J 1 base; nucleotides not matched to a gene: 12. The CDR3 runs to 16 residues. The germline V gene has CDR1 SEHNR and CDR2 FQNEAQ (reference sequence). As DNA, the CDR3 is TGTGCCAGCAGTCAAAACGAGGGGGCGCGATCCTACGAGCAGTACTTC. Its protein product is CASSQNEGARSYEQYF.

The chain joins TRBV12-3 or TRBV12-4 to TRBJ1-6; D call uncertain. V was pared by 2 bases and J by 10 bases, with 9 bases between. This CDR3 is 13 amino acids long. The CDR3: CASSLNRESPLHF. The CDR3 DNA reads TGTGCCAGCAGTTTAAACAGAGAATCACCCCTCCACTTT.